Listed below are T cell receptor beta chains from one sample, sequenced in a study of kidney transplant recipient with SARS-CoV-2 infection. TCRdb reanalysed the reads using MiXCR and keeps one entry per CDR3 protein. The sample records 250,000 or so distinct CDR3 sequences, less than 35% being singletons. The sequences come from a blood sample, collected at baseline and on roughly day 110 from a kidney transplant recipient. The receptors shown here come from a male patient aged 30 to 40 who had COVID-19 and was a kidney transplant recipient. Some T cells may be the graft donor's. CDR3s include the opening cysteine and the closing phenylalanine or tryptophan. A D gene is named only where the DNA matches it firmly. The size field is filled for only some rows; it gives once, few, many or a size class.

TRBJ1-2 16 TRBV5-4 . many TGTGCCAGCCGTCTACTCGTACCAGGAAAGACCTATGGCTACACCTTC CASRLLVPGKTYGYTF
TRBJ1-5 13 TRBV24-1 . many TGTGCCACCTCGGGGGCTTTGGGGCAGCCCCAGCATTTT CATSGALGQPQHF
TRBJ2-7 15 TRBV4-3 . many TGCGCCAGCAGCCAATCCGAGGGCAACCTAGGCCAGCAGTACTTC CASSQSEGNLGQQYF
TRBJ1-3 16 TRBV18 . many TGTGCCAGCTCAAAAGTCCCCAGCGGCTCTGGAAACACCATATATTTT CASSKVPSGSGNTIYF
TRBJ1-6 13 TRBV7-2 . . TGTGCCAGCACCGAGTACGGGTATTCACCCCTCCACTTT CASTEYGYSPLHF
TRBJ2-1 14 TRBV20-1 . many TGCAGTGCCAAGAGGGTGGGGCGCTACAATGAGCAGTTCTTC CSAKRVGRYNEQFF
TRBJ1-2 13 TRBV7-2 . many TGTGCCAGCAGCTTAACACAGACCTATGGCTACACCTTC CASSLTQTYGYTF
TRBJ1-2 17 TRBV11-3 . many TGTGCCAGCAGCCGAATTTACGATCTCGGAAAGACCTATGGCTACACCTTC CASSRIYDLGKTYGYTF
TRBJ2-3 15 TRBV7-9 . many TGTGCCAGCAGCTTAGCCAGGCGACCCACAGATACGCAGTATTTT CASSLARRPTDTQYF
TRBJ2-3 14 TRBV20-1 . few TGCAGTGCTCGCTCTCATCCGAGCACAGATACGCAGTATTTT CSARSHPSTDTQYF
TRBJ2-7 14 TRBV25-1 TRBD1 many TGTGCCAGCAACCCCCGGGACAGGACCTACGAGCAGTACTTC CASNPRDRTYEQYF
TRBJ1-1 15 TRBV13 TRBD1 many TGTGCCAGCAGCTTAGGAGGACAGGGGCTGGCTGAAGCTTTCTTT CASSLGGQGLAEAFF
TRBJ2-5 11 TRBV19 TRBD2 . TGTGCCAGTAAGGCGGGAGAGGCCCAGTACTTC CASKAGEAQYF
TRBJ2-3 15 TRBV30 . . TGTGCCTGGAGTGTAGGGCAGGGACCCACAGATACGCAGTATTTT CAWSVGQGPTDTQYF
TRBJ2-2 15 TRBV2 . many TGTGCCAGCAGCCAGGGGAGGGTGGGCACCGGGGAGCTGTTTTTT CASSQGRVGTGELFF
TRBJ2-3 13 TRBV3-2 . . TGTGCCAGCAGCCAACAACTAGCGGCCCCCCCGTATTTT CASSQQLAAPPYF
TRBJ2-7 15 TRBV24-1 . many TGTGCCACCAGTAAAGGAGCAGGAGGCTCCTACGAGCAGTACTTC CATSKGAGGSYEQYF
TRBJ1-2 16 TRBV5-4 . many TGTGCCAGCAAATGTTTCGTACCAGGAAAGACCTATGGCTACACCTTC CASKCFVPGKTYGYTF
TRBJ1-2 16 TRBV5-6 . many TGTGCCAGCAGTGGAGACAATAGTCGAAAGACCTATGGCTACACCTTC CASSGDNSRKTYGYTF
TRBJ1-6 14 TRBV5-1 . many TGCGCCAGCAGCTTGAGGCCCGATAATTCACCCCTCCACTTT CASSLRPDNSPLHF
TRBJ1-1 15 TRBV11-3 . many TGTGCCAGCAGCATCCCCACAGGGAGGAACACTGAAGCTTTCTTT CASSIPTGRNTEAFF
TRBJ2-7 16 TRBV7-9 TRBD1 many TGTGCCAGCAGGCAAATGCCGGGACAGGGCCGCTACGAGCAGTACTTC CASRQMPGQGRYEQYF
TRBJ1-1 13 TRBV9 . many TGTGCCAGCAGCGAGAGGGGGGAGACGAGAACTTTCTTT CASSERGETRTFF
TRBJ1-1 14 TRBV5-1 . many TGCGCCAGCAGCTTGGCTGTCACGAACACTGAAGCTTTCTTT CASSLAVTNTEAFF
TRBJ2-7 14 TRBV4-1 TRBD2 many TGCGCCAGCAGCCCGGGGGGGATGGGGTACGAGCAGTACTTC CASSPGGMGYEQYF
TRBJ2-1 14 TRBV9 . . TGTGCCAGCAGCGTAGCCAGGGTAGGTGATGAGCAGTTCTTC CASSVARVGDEQFF
TRBJ2-2 15 TRBV28 . many TGTGCCAGCAGTTCCTCGGGACAGAACACCGGGGAGCTGTTTTTT CASSSSGQNTGELFF
TRBJ1-2 17 TRBV11-3 . many TGTGCCAGCAGCGTTTCGGACGATCTCGGAAAGACCTATGGCTACACCTTC CASSVSDDLGKTYGYTF
TRBJ1-2 15 TRBV28 TRBD1 many TGTGCCAGCAGTTCGGGACAGGGAGCAACGGGGGGCTACACCTTC CASSSGQGATGGYTF
TRBJ2-2 12 TRBV20-1 TRBD1 many TGCAGTGCTAGGACAGGGACCGGGGAGCTGTTTTTT CSARTGTGELFF
TRBJ1-2 15 TRBV2 . many TGTGCCAGCAGTGAAAAGGACGAGGCTGGCTATGGCTACACCTTC CASSEKDEAGYGYTF
TRBJ2-1 15 TRBV9 TRBD2 . TGTGCCAGCAGCGCCGGGGGGGCCTCCTACAATGAGCAGTTCTTC CASSAGGASYNEQFF